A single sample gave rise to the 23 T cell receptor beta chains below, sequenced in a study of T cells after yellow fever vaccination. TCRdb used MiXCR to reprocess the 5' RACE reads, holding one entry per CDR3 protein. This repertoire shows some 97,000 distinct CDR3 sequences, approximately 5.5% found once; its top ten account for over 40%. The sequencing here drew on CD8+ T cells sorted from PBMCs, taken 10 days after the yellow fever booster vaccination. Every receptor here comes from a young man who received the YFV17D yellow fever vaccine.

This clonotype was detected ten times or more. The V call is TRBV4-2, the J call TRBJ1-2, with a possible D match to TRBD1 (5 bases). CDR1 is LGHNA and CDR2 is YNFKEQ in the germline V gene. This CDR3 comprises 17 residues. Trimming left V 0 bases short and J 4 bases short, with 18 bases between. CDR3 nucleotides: TGTGCCAGCAGCCAAGAAGTAAGCGGGGCCCCTGGCTATGGCTACACCTTC. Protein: CASSQEVSGAPGYGYTF.

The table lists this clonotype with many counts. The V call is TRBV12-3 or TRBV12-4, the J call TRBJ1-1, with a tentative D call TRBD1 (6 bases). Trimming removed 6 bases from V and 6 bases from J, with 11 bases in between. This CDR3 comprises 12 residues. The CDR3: CASSLQGSEAFF. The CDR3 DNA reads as TGTGCCAGCAGCCTACAGGGCTCTGAAGCTTTCTTT.

Here the CDR3 reads CASSNAGGQEQYF. DNA of the CDR3: TGTGCCAGCAGCAACGCCGGAGGCCAAGAGCAGTACTTC. The chain is built from TRBV7-9 and TRBJ2-7; perhaps TRBD2 as D (5 bases). V was clipped by 5 bases and J by 7 bases, with 15 bases between them. The V gene's germline CDR1 is SEHNR and CDR2 FQNEAQ (reference sequence). The CDR3 runs to 13 residues.

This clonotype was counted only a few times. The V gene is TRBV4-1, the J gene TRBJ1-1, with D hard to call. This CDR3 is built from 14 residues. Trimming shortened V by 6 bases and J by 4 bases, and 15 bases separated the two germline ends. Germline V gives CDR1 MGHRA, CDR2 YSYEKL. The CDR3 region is CASRDGGIVTEAFF. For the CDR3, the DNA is TGCGCCAGCAGGGACGGTGGGATCGTCACTGAAGCTTTCTTT.

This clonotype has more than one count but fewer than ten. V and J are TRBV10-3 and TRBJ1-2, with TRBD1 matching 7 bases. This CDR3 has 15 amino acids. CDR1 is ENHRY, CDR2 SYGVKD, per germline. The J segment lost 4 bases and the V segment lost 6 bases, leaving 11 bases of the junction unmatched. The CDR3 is CAIRTYRQGFYGYTF. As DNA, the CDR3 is TGTGCCATCAGGACCTACAGACAGGGATTCTATGGCTACACCTTC.

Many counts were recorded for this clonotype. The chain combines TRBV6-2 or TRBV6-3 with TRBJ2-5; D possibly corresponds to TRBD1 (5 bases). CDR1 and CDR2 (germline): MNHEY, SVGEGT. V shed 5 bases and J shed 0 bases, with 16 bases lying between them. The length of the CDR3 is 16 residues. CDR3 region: CASSPRQGADQETQYF. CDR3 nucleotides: TGTGCCAGCAGTCCCCGGCAGGGTGCGGACCAAGAGACCCAGTACTTC.

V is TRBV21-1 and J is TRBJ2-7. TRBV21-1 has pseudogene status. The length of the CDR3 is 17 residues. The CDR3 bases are TGTGCCAGCAGCAAAGTTGTGGGAACCCAATGCTCCTACGAGCAGTACGTC. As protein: CASSKVVGTQCSYEQYV.

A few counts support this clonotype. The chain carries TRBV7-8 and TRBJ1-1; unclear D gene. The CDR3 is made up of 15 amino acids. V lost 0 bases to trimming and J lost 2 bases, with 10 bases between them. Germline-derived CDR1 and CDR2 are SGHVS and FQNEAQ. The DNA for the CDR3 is TGTGCCAGCAGCTTAGCGACTAAGTTAAACACTGAAGCTTTCTTT. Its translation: CASSLATKLNTEAFF.

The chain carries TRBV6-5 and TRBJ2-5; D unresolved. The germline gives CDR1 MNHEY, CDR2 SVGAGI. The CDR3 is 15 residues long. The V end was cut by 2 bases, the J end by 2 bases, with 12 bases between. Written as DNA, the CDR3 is TGTGCCAGCAGTTACGCTGGTGGGTTACAAGAGACCCAGTACTTC. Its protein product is CASSYAGGLQETQYF.

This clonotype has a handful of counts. DNA of the CDR3: TGTGCCAGCGGGCCGGGGGATGGCTACACCTTC. Translating gives CASGPGDGYTF. The chain uses TRBV6-6 and TRBJ1-2; D may be TRBD1 (5 bases). The CDR3 totals 11 residues. V lost 8 bases, J lost 6 bases, and 10 bases lay in between. Germline V gene sequence: CDR1 MNHNY, CDR2 SVGAGI (reference sequence).

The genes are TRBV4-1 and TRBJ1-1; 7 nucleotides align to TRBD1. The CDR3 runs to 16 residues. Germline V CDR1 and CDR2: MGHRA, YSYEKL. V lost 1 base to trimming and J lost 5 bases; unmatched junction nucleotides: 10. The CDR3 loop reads CASSQAGHRGRTEAFF. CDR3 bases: TGCGCCAGCAGCCAAGCGGGGCACAGGGGCCGGACTGAAGCTTTCTTT.

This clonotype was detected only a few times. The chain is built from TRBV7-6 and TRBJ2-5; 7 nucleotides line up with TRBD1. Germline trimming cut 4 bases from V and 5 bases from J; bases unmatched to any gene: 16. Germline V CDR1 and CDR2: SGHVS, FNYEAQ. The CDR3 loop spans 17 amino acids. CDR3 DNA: TGTGCCAGCAGCTCCCAACCCTCGACAGGGTATAAGGAGACCCAGTACTTC. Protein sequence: CASSSQPSTGYKETQYF.

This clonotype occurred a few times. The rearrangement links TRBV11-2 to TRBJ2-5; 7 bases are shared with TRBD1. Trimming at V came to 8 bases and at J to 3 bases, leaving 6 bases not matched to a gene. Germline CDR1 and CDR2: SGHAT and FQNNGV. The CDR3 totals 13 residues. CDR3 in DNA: TGTGCCAGCGGACCCGACAGGGAAGAGACCCAGTACTTC. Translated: CASGPDREETQYF.

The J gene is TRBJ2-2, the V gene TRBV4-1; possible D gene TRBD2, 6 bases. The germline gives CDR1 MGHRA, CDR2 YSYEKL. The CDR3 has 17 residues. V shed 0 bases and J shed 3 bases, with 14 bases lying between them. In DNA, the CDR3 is TGCGCCAGCAGCCAAGATCGGTTTAGCGGATACACCGGGGAGCTGTTTTTT. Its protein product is CASSQDRFSGYTGELFF.

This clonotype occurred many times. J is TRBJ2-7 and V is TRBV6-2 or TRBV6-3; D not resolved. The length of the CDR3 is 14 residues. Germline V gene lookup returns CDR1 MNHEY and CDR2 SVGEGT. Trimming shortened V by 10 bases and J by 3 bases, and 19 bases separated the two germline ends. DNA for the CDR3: TGTGCCATCTTTCGGGCAGGCGAGAACTACGAGCAGTACGTC. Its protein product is CAIFRAGENYEQYV.

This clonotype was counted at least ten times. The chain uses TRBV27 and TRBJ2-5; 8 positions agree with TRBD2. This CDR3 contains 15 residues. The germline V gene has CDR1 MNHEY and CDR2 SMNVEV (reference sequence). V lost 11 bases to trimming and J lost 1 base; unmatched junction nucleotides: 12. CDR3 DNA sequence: TGTGCCTCGAAAACTCCGGGGGGGGCCCAAGAGACCCAGTACTTC. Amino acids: CASKTPGGAQETQYF.

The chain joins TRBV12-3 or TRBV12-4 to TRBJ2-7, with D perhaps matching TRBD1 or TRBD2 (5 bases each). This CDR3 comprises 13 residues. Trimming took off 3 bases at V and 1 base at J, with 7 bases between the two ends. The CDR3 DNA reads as TGTGCCAGCAGTTTCGGGGCTTCCTACGAGCAGTACTTC. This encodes CASSFGASYEQYF.

The CDR3 reads CASSFSLLQPQHF. DNA of the CDR3: TGTGCCAGCAGTTTCAGTCTCTTACAGCCCCAGCATTTT. V gene TRBV27 combines with J gene TRBJ1-5; D remains unclear. Germline V gene data show CDR1 as MNHEY and CDR2 as SMNVEV (reference sequence). Deletions cut 3 bases from V and 7 bases from J, with 10 bases between. The CDR3 is 13 residues long.

CDR3 sequence (DNA): TGTGCCAGCAGCAAAGCGGGCAGATACGTCGGGACCCAGTACTTC. Protein product: CASSKAGRYVGTQYF. This chain uses TRBV21-1 with TRBJ2-5. TRBV21-1 is listed as a pseudogene. CDR3 length: 15 amino acids.

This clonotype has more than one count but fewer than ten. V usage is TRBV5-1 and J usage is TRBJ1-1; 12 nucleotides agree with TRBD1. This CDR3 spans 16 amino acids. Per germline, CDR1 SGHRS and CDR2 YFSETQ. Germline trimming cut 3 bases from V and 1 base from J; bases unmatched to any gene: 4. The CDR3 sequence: CASSWGQGATNTEAFF. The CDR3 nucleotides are TGCGCCAGCAGCTGGGGACAGGGGGCGACGAACACTGAAGCTTTCTTT.

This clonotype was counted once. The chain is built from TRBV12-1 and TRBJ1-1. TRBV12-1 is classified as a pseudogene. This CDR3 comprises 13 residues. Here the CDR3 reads CASSERSNTEAFF. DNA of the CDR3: TGTGCCAGCTCTGAGAGGTCGAACACTGAAGCTTTCTTT.

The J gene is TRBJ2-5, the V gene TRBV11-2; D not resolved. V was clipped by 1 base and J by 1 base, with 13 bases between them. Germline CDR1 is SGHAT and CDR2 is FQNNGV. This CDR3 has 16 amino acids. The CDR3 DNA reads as TGTGCCAGCAGCTTAGGTGGGTCGGGCCGCCAAGAGACCCAGTACTTC. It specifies CASSLGGSGRQETQYF.

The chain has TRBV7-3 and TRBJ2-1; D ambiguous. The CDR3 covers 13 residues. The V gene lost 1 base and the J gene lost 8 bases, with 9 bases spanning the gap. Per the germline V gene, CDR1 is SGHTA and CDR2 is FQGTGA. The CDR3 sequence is CASSLMGNDEQFF. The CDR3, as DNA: TGTGCCAGCAGCTTAATGGGTAATGATGAGCAGTTCTTC.